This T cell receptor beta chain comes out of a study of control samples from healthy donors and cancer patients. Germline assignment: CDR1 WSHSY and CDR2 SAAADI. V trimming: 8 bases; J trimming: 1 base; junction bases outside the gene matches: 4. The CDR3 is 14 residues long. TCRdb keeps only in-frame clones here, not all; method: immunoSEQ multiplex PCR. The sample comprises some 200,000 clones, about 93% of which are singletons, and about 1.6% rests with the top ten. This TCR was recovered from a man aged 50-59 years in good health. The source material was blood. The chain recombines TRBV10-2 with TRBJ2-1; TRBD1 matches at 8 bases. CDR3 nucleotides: TGCGCCAGCTACAACAGGGGGTCCTACAATGAGCAGTTCTTC. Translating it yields CASYNRGSYNEQFF.